The entry below gives a single TCR beta chain sequence along with its context. This entry is derived from a study of blood T cell repertoires in COVID-19. Study in general: T cells, B-cell-depleted T cells, or PBMCs provided the cDNA or gDNA that served as material.

V was shortened by 3 bases and J by 8 bases, with 19 bases between the two germline ends. Germline CDR1 reads MDHEN; CDR2 reads SYDVKM. CDR3 length: 15 residues. In the original processing: Researchers report that nucleated cell counts were estimated from reference gene primer amplification. Assay used: immunoSEQ multiplex PCR; TCRdb lists only in-frame clones, some missing. The V and J calls and the clone size are those of that table, but D and trimming were determined from the DNA. The sample lists around 100,000 clones, around 87% seen once, with roughly 7.1% in the top ten. The V gene is TRBV28, the J gene TRBJ1-2; D gene unclear. The sample comprised peripheral blood. This clonotype was obtained from a human donor with acute or convalescent COVID-19. The donor label of this sample is uncertain. The CDR3 reads CASSLPLPRASGYTF. The CDR3 DNA reads as TGTGCCAGCAGTTTGCCCCTTCCGAGGGCGTCGGGCTACACCTTC.